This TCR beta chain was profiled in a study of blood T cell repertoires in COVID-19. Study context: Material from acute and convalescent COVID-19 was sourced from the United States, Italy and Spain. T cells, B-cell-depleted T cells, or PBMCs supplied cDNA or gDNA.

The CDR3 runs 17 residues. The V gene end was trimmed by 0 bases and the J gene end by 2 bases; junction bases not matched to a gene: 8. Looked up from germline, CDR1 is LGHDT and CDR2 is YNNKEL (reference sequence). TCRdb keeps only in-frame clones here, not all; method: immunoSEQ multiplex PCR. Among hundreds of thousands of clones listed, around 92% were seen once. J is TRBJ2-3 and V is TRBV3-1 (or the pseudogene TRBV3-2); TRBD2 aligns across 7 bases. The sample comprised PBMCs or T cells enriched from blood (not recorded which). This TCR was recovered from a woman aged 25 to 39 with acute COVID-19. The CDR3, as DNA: TGTGCCAGCAGCCAAGAAGAGGGGCGGGGGACCACAGATACGCAGTATTTT. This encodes CASSQEEGRGTTDTQYF.